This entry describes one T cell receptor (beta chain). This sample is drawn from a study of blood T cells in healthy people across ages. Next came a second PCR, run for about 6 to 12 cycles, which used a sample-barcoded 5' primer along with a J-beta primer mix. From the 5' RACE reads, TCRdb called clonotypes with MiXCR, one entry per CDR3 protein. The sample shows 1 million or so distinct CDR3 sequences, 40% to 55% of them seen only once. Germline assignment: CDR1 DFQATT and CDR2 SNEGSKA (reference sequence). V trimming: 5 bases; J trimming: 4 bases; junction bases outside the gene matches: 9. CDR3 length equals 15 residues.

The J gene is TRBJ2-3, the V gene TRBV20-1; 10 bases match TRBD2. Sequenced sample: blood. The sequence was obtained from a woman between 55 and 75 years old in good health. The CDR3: CSAGASGRRADTQYF. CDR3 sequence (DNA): TGCAGTGCTGGGGCTAGCGGGAGAAGAGCAGATACGCAGTATTTT.